This is a list of T cell receptor beta chains from one sample in a study of OX40 agonist ivuxolimab in advanced cancers. Method: immunoSEQ multiplex PCR; TCRdb's copy keeps in-frame clones and lacks some. The data contain roughly 58,000 clones, around nine tenths of them singletons. The source was CD4+ or CD8+ T cells sorted from blood, collected in a trial of the OX40 agonist ivuxolimab. Receptors were obtained from an adult with an advanced solid tumor such as melanoma, head and neck, liver or kidney cancer. Each CDR3 is given with its conserved first and last residue. The order of the fields is V gene, D gene, clone size, J gene, CDR3 DNA, CDR3 protein. A D gene is named only where the DNA matches it firmly. Clone size is given for some rows only: seen once, a few or many times, or a class if the clone is expanded.

TRBV15	TRBD2	-	TRBJ2-1	TGTGCCACCAGCAGAGCCGGCGGGAGGGCCTACAATGAGCAGTTCTTC	CATSRAGGRAYNEQFF
TRBV18	-	-	TRBJ2-3	TGTGCCAGCTCACCGCCTACGGTGACAGATACGCAGTATTTT	CASSPPTVTDTQYF
TRBV10-1	-	-	TRBJ1-5	TGCGCCAGCAGTGAGGGGGTCGGTGTCTGCGGGTCCCGGGAAGATGTGGATCAGCCCCAGCATTTT	CASSEGVGVCGSREDVDQPQHF
TRBV5-6	-	few	TRBJ2-1	TGTGCCAGCAGCTTGGTTTCCGCAACGGGTGAGCAGTTCTTC	CASSLVSATGEQFF
TRBV4-2	-	-	TRBJ2-5	TGTGCCAGCGGGGCGGGCCTCAAAGAGACCCAGTACTTC	CASGAGLKETQYF
TRBV19	TRBD2	-	TRBJ2-1	TGTGCCAGTAGTCCCGGGACTAGCGGGGGAGGAAATGAGCAGTTCTTC	CASSPGTSGGGNEQFF
TRBV6-1	-	few	TRBJ2-2	TGTGCCAGCAGTCCAGGGACATATCACACCGGGGAGCTGTTTTTT	CASSPGTYHTGELFF
TRBV6-4	-	-	TRBJ1-1	TGTGCCAGCAGGGTACAGGGTTCGAACACTGAAGCTTTCTTT	CASRVQGSNTEAFF
TRBV5-6	TRBD2	-	TRBJ2-7	TGTGCCAGCAGCTTGGCCAAAGGACTAGCGGGTTCCTACGAGCAGTACTTC	CASSLAKGLAGSYEQYF
TRBV27	TRBD1	-	TRBJ1-5	TGTGCCAGCAGTACGACAGGGTACCATGATCAGCCCCAGCATTTT	CASSTTGYHDQPQHF
TRBV5-1	-	-	TRBJ2-7	TGCGCCAGCAGCCCGGGGGTAACGGGACCCTTAGAGCAGTACTTC	CASSPGVTGPLEQYF
TRBV6-4	-	-	TRBJ2-1	TGTGCCAGCAGTGGCAGACATCAGAGCTCCTACAATGAGCAGTTCTTC	CASSGRHQSSYNEQFF
TRBV18	-	-	TRBJ2-3	TGTGCCAGCTCACGGGCGGGGCAAGATACGCAGTATTTT	CASSRAGQDTQYF
TRBV18	-	-	TRBJ2-2	TGTGCCAGCTCTCTAAATCAAGGAGGACTGATCACCGGGGAGCTGTTTTTT	CASSLNQGGLITGELFF
TRBV6-5	TRBD1	-	TRBJ2-7	TGTGCCAGCAGTTACTCGGACAGGGGTACCTACGAGCAGTACTTC	CASSYSDRGTYEQYF
TRBV25-1	-	-	TRBJ2-5	TGTGCCAGCAGCCTCCCTAAAGGGGAAGAGACCCAGTACTTC	CASSLPKGEETQYF
TRBV7-3	-	once	TRBJ2-5	TGTGCCAGCAGCTTGACAGGAGTACAAGAGACCCAGTACTTC	CASSLTGVQETQYF
TRBV10-3	-	-	TRBJ1-1	TGTGCCATCAGTCCCGGGTCCAGGGCCACTGAAGCTTTCTTT	CAISPGSRATEAFF
TRBV9	-	-	TRBJ1-2	TGTGCCAGCAGCGTAGCTGAAGGTTCTCGTATCTATGGCTACACCTTC	CASSVAEGSRIYGYTF
TRBV11-2	-	-	TRBJ2-2	TGTGCCAGCAGCTTATTTAGGACAGACACCGGGGAGCTGTTTTTT	CASSLFRTDTGELFF
TRBV4-1	-	-	TRBJ1-2	TGCGCCAGCAGCCGGAAGATCCAAGGAGGGGGTGGCTACACCTTC	CASSRKIQGGGGYTF
TRBV11-2	-	once	TRBJ2-1	TGTGCCAGCAGCTACGCGGTAGGGGAGCAGTTCTTC	CASSYAVGEQFF
TRBV6-6	TRBD1	-	TRBJ2-7	TGTGCCAGCACCGAGACAGGGGACTCCTACGAGCAGTACTTC	CASTETGDSYEQYF
TRBV6-5	TRBD1	-	TRBJ2-5	TGTGCCAGCGGCCCGAGCCACAGGGGCCAGTACTTC	CASGPSHRGQYF
TRBV5-1	-	-	TRBJ1-5	TGCGCCGCGAAAAGATCCGCGTCGAGCAATCAGCCCCAGCATTTT	CAAKRSASSNQPQHF
TRBV6-5	-	-	TRBJ2-3	TGTGCCAGCAAGGTCGGAGCGGGCACAGATACGCAGTATTTT	CASKVGAGTDTQYF
TRBV6-1	-	once	TRBJ1-1	TGTGCCAGCAGTCGTCGGACGGGGAACACTGAAGCTTTCTTT	CASSRRTGNTEAFF
TRBV9	TRBD2	-	TRBJ2-2	TGTGCCAGCAGCGGGGGAGGACTAGCGGTGGGGACCGGGGAGCTGTTTTTT	CASSGGGLAVGTGELFF
TRBV2	-	-	TRBJ1-5	TGTGCCAGCAGTGCTTTCTCAGGGTACAATCAGCCCCAGCATTTT	CASSAFSGYNQPQHF
TRBV7-2	TRBD2	once	TRBJ2-1	TGTGCCAGCAGCTTATTCGAGGCTAGCGGGGGCGATGAGCAGTTCTTC	CASSLFEASGGDEQFF
TRBV6-1	TRBD2	once	TRBJ2-5	TGTGCCAGCAGTGAGAGCCTAGCGGGTTCTGAGCAGTACTTC	CASSESLAGSEQYF
TRBV9	-	few	TRBJ2-2	TGTGCCAGCAGCGTATCAACCACCGGGGAGCTGTTTTTT	CASSVSTTGELFF
TRBV18	-	-	TRBJ2-7	TGTGCCAGCTCACCAAGCAGGGAGTACGAGCAGTACTTC	CASSPSREYEQYF
TRBV5-4	-	medium-sized	TRBJ2-7	TGTGCCAGCAGCTACCCCGGTCTCAATAGGGAGTACTTC	CASSYPGLNREYF
TRBV4-1	-	few	TRBJ1-1	TGCGCCAGCAGCCAAGGACGGGGGCAGGGGACTGAAGCTTTCTTT	CASSQGRGQGTEAFF
TRBV7-2	TRBD1	-	TRBJ2-2	TGTGCCAGCAGCCCCGGGACAGGGACCGGGGAGCTGTTTTTT	CASSPGTGTGELFF
TRBV28	-	once	TRBJ2-2	TGTGCCAGCACCAACACGTTCCGCGGGGAGCTGTTTTTT	CASTNTFRGELFF
TRBV2	-	-	TRBJ2-3	TGTGCCAGCAGTGTGGAGGGAAGGGCAGATACGCAGTATTTT	CASSVEGRADTQYF
TRBV19	-	-	TRBJ1-1	TGTGCCAGTTCGGACACGACGAACACTGAAGCTTTCTTT	CASSDTTNTEAFF
TRBV5-4	-	-	TRBJ1-2	TGTGCCAGCAGCTTCGCGGGCCCTAACTATGGCTACACCTTC	CASSFAGPNYGYTF
TRBV11-2	-	-	TRBJ2-2	TGTGCCAGCAGCTTAGTAGGGGGGGCACAGACCGGGGAGCTGTTTTTT	CASSLVGGAQTGELFF